The subject of this entry is one TCR beta chain. The clone's antigen remains unknown. It has no much larger one-base neighbor in the sample; base qualities were not kept. This sample stems from a study of control samples from healthy donors and cancer patients (dated by TCRdb to about 2020). The library was prepared using the immunoSEQ multiplex PCR assay. The table comes from immuneACCESS by way of TCRdb, which keeps in-frame sequences with V and J called. Part of the clones is missing from these tables; in studies checked, under half for an unresolved V gene and the rest for unknown reasons. The sample includes around 180,000 clones, with 88% observed a single time. The top ten clones comprise roughly 5.3% of the sample. V is trimmed back by 5 bases and J by 5 bases, and the junction contains 3 bases that no gene match accounts for. The CDR3 measures 14 amino acids from cysteine to phenylalanine. Only CDR3 DNA is held: 42 bases, read in frame from base 1. According to the germline V gene, CDR1 reads SGHTA and CDR2 reads FQGNSA.

The chain couples TRBV7-2 to TRBJ1-6; 7 nucleotides in the junction match TRBD1. The source is a young woman in good health. Sample: blood. The DNA is as follows: TGTGCCAGCAGCAGGGGGCCGGATAATTCACCCCTCCACTTT. This codes for CASSRGPDNSPLHF.